This T cell receptor beta chain derives from a study of blood T cells in healthy people across ages. Across the study: Template-switching capture recovered about one barcoded beta molecule per two T cells.

This clonotype was seen only a few times. For the second PCR, which ran for about 7 to 11 cycles, a sample-barcoded 5' primer and a J-beta primer mix were used. TCRdb redid the calling of the 5' RACE reads with MiXCR, one entry per CDR3 protein. In the table there are over 500,000 distinct CDR3 sequences, about 26% of which are singletons. The J segment lost 0 bases and the V segment lost 5 bases, leaving 7 bases of the junction unmatched. CDR3 size: 16 residues. Germline V gene lookup returns CDR1 MNHNS and CDR2 SASEGT. This sample was shared with a second study, whose subject was T cells of mothers and their children.

The chain joins TRBV6-1 to TRBJ1-1; 9 bases are shared with TRBD1. The clonotype was recovered from a boy aged 2-9 years in good health. Sequenced: blood. CDR3 residues: CASSQGTGPLNTEAFF. In nucleotides, the CDR3 is TGTGCCAGCAGTCAAGGGACAGGGCCCCTGAACACTGAAGCTTTCTTT.